This T cell receptor (beta chain) was documented in a study of blood T cell repertoires in COVID-19. Background on the study: PBMCs, B-cell-depleted T cells, or T cells provided the cDNA or gDNA that made up the material.

Original analysis: Reference gene primers were amplified, and this amplification served to estimate nucleated cell counts. Profiled with immunoSEQ multiplex PCR; TCRdb holds only in-frame clones, not every one. The V and J calls and clone size are taken from that table; D and trimming were inferred from the DNA. The sample contains around 280,000 clones, nearly 90% of which appear only once. Grouping used clinical history reported by participants in a survey and questionnaire. The sequence was obtained from a woman aged 18-30 years with acute COVID-19. Sample: PBMCs or T cells enriched from blood (not recorded which).

Here the CDR3 reads CASRKGALGFDEQFF. DNA for the CDR3: TGTGCCAGTAGAAAGGGGGCACTAGGTTTCGATGAGCAGTTCTTC. The rearrangement uses TRBV19 and TRBJ2-1; 7 nucleotides line up with TRBD1. CDR3 length: 15 amino acids. Germline values: CDR1 LNHDA, CDR2 SQIVND (reference sequence). Germline trimming cut 6 bases from V and 8 bases from J; bases unmatched to any gene: 13.